The T cell receptor (beta chain) described here comes from a study of OX40 agonist ivuxolimab in advanced cancers. About the study as a whole: The costimulatory receptor OX40 (CD134) was targeted by ivuxolimab, a fully human IgG2 agonistic monoclonal antibody. Prior anti-PD-1, anti-PD-L1 or anti-CTLA-4 therapy was permitted, and approximately 40% of dose-escalation patients had received checkpoint inhibitors. Intravenous ivuxolimab was administered to patients every 2 weeks at six dose levels: 0.01, 0.1, 0.3, 1.5, 3 and 10 mg/kg. Peripheral TCRbeta sequencing was intended to test whether TCR sequence diversity was altered and clonal T-cell expansion was caused by ivuxolimab. The paper describes the monotherapy dose-escalation part (N of about 52 patients) of the phase I trial of ivuxolimab. A male proportion of 82.7% and a mean age of approximately 55 years, ranging from 23 to 79, were recorded for the dose-escalation cohort. Among the approximately 50 dose-escalation patients, 19 had hepatocellular carcinoma, 15 or so melanoma, 9 renal cell carcinoma and 9 head and neck cancer. Partial responses were achieved by three dose-escalation patients, of whom one had hepatocellular carcinoma and two had cutaneous melanoma.

Patients with autoimmune disease history or receiving systemic immunosuppression were excluded from the trial. In every dose cohort, peripheral blood was drawn for TCR sequencing at baseline, cycle 4 day 1, and cycle 7 day 1. The samples were taken from a phase I, first-in-human, multicenter, open-label dose-escalation trial of ivuxolimab. Adults with locally advanced or metastatic head and neck squamous cell, hepatocellular, melanoma or renal cell carcinoma were enrolled in the trial. CD4+ and CD8+ T cells were sorted separately from peripheral blood before TCR sequencing. What the work shows at the level of the full study, not this receptor alone: At doses of 0.1 to 3.0 mg/kg, clonal expansion of both CD4+ and CD8+ blood T cells was observed from baseline to week 6. The antigen specificity of the peripheral T cells that underwent clonal expansion was not determined. After ivuxolimab, more expanded clones were found on average in CD8+ T cells than in CD4+ T cells. In the 0.1-3.0 mg/kg groups, partial responders were among the patients with the lowest normalized peripheral clonal expansion, particularly in CD8+ T cells. Low levels of normalized T-cell clonal expansion were also seen in some nonresponding patients.

About this clone itself: Its antigen is currently not known. The record has no base qualities; no much larger clone is one base away.

To sequence the TCRbeta CDR3 region, genomic DNA was isolated from the sorted cells. The immunoSEQ Assay was used for sequencing of TCRbeta CDR3 regions. TCRdb took over this immuneACCESS table, retaining in-frame rearrangements with V and J assigned. Such tables are incomplete; in checked studies, under half of the missing clones stem from an unresolved V gene, and the remainder is unexplained. The table for this sample lists 40,000 to 55,000 clones; approximately 90% of them were counted only once. Of the sample, around 28% is held by the ten largest clones. Sequenced material: CD4+ or CD8+ T cells sorted from blood, taken in a trial of the OX40 agonist ivuxolimab. This clonotype was sampled from an adult with an advanced solid tumor such as melanoma, head and neck, liver or kidney cancer.

CDR3 region: CASTPGTGLTEAFF. The nucleotides read TGTGCCAGCACCCCGGGTACAGGTTTGACTGAAGCTTTCTTT. Here the chain combines TRBV6-5 and TRBJ1-1, with a tentative D gene TRBD1 over 5 matching bases. The CDR3 sequence holds 14 residues, the cysteine and phenylalanine included. Of all the DNA, just the CDR3 is kept, 42 bases in frame from base 1. The germline V gene gives CDR1 as MNHEY and CDR2 as SVGAGI. Trimming removed 7 bases from V and 5 bases from J, leaving 17 bases between the germline ends.